This T cell receptor (beta chain) was identified in a study of cytomegalovirus exposure and HLA in healthy donors (TCRdb year 2017). Notes on the research overall: An earlier analysis of roughly 500 of the donors reported 250 to 350 Gb of sequence data and 100 million to 130 million unique TCR beta sequences from 150 million to 200 million T cells. Alongside the repertoire data, information on donor age, sex, ethnicity and CMV serostatus was compiled. Typing coverage varied by locus: roughly 629-630 donors for A, B, C, DRB1 and DQB1; under 550 for DQA1; 606 for DPA1; 450 to 480 for DPB1. Using immunosequencing, the study profiled T cell repertoires from around 670 subjects and related those repertoires to cytomegalovirus serostatus. Rather than drawing on any new phenotypic data, the later analysis identified candidate immune exposures from TCR beta sequences and the way those sequences occurred across donors. High-throughput TCR immunosequencing, statistical association of individual TCRs with disease status, and machine learning were combined to predict cytomegalovirus infection status. Roughly 5 DR-DQ haplotypes were handled as single units for association and clustering because linkage in the cohort was strong. An early release covering roughly 640 HLA-typed donors comprised roughly 300 gigabases of sequencing data and around 80 million unique TCR sequences. The study was designed to test whether signatures of past pathogen exposure could be identified by cataloging public T cell receptors. Of the 350 to 400 genotyped donors, around 81% fell in the genetic ancestry cluster associated with self-reported Caucasian donors. All discovery cohort repertoires had been generated on a single sequencing platform. A later analysis re-analyzed previously published TCR beta repertoires from 660 or so donors and added high-resolution HLA genotyping to study TCR occurrence patterns. Across 300 to 500 genotyped donors of the cohort, an average of approximately 240,000 unique TCR beta nucleotide sequences per donor were sequenced, and approximately 17% of those sequences were non-productive. HLA typing covered class I and class II loci at four-digit resolution. An earlier analysis of 587 of the donors applied high-throughput TCR beta sequencing to assess whether each TCR beta V gene segment acted as functional or pseudogenic. Besides the first cohort of roughly 640 subjects, a separate validation cohort made up of roughly 120 different subjects was used. A later genetic analysis used genome-wide SNP genotypes for about 65% of the 666 donors, treating that subset as a discovery cohort. Points the paper makes about the study in general: According to the authors, the approach could potentially be generalized to other disease states and immunological phenotypes. In a later genetic analysis, fewer N-insertions in productive TCRs were reported among donors in an Asian-associated ancestry cluster than the approximately 710-donor mean. A further reported finding was that TCR beta sequences accurately predicted the HLA-A and HLA-B alleles for most subjects in the first cohort. Broadly in line with IMGT annotations, most TCR beta V segments showed up in productive rearrangements about 87% or about 30% of the time in an earlier analysis of a few hundred of the donors. The cohort was sequenced for TCR beta chains only, and without alpha or paired-chain data the features that could be detected were limited. A later analysis found that TCR association rates varied across HLA loci, with DRB1 alleles showing the most associated TCRs and HLA-C alleles the fewest. CMV serostatus was the only immune exposure information available for the cohort. At a false discovery rate of 0.05, a later analysis linked 16,951 TCR beta sequences to specific HLA alleles. Linkage disequilibrium might explain the correlated functional status among segregating V segments, but an unknown experimental factor could not be ruled out. Assigning TCR associations to individual alleles was difficult when HLA alleles, especially DR and DQ, strongly co-occurred. In the study, 150 to 200 TCR beta chains were listed as associated with cytomegalovirus. Because some donors lacked HLA typing at each locus, the association tests relied only on the typed subset. In vitro tests confirmed that a few of the cytomegalovirus-associated TCR beta chains recognize cytomegalovirus antigens. The classifier was reported to diagnose cytomegalovirus status with high specificity and sensitivity in both the original and validation cohorts. V-gene and J-gene trimming of TCR beta chains was associated with a missense DCLRE1C variant in a later genetic analysis, and the association was replicated in an independent cohort. Most CMV-associated TCR beta chains appeared to be HLA-restricted in a later analysis, and the HLA associations seemed to be driven largely by CMV exposure. Compared with equally common non-associated chains, HLA-associated TCR beta chains in a later analysis were more clonally expanded and had lower generation probabilities. A cluster of highly shared sequence variants was judged likely to represent a technical artifact of the sequencing pipeline. Most TCR sequences were seen in very few donors, while some public TCRs were found in many individuals. The presence/absence analyses assumed that sequencing depth was roughly uniform across donors, and that assumption may not be true. According to a later analysis, parvovirus B19, influenza, CMV and Epstein-Barr virus appeared linked to several top co-occurrence clusters. Because counts were too low, roughly 16 rarely observed V segments, including chromosome 9 orphons, were excluded from the earlier analysis of around 590 of the donors.

This clone was counted a few times. Its recognized antigen is unknown. There are no base qualities to consult, and no much larger clone falls within one base. The cohort was made up of approximately 670 healthy bone marrow donors. All cohort members were sampled while nominally healthy, although unrecorded immune exposures were likely present. The donor tested CMV seropositive and was one of the 289 seropositive cohort members. Each donor provided a peripheral blood sample, and peripheral blood mononuclear cells were used for TCR beta sequencing. Genomic DNA extraction from the blood cell samples was performed with the Qiagen DNeasy Blood Extraction Kit. Library preparation was by the immunoSEQ multiplex PCR assay. For the multiplex PCR, a mixture combining 60 forward primers for TCR Vbeta segments and 13 reverse primers for TCR Jbeta segments was used. Amplification of the CDR3 region of rearranged TCR beta genes was performed with a multiplex PCR assay on genomic DNA. On the Illumina HiSeq System, the amplified TCR beta libraries were sequenced as 87-base-pair reads. In the paper's pipeline: A later analysis counted about 80 million unique TCR beta chains across the 550 to 800 repertoires, and around 12 million of these chains were shared by at least two donors. To remove PCR and sequencing errors, raw reads were error-corrected and collapsed into unique sequences using a nearest-neighbor algorithm that merged closely related sequences. V, D and J gene segments were assigned by aligning CDR3 sequences to IMGT reference sequences. For a sequence to be retained, a match of at least six nucleotides was required to both a V gene segment and a J gene segment. A rearrangement counted as productive if the CDR3 had no stop codons and remained in frame with V and J, and every other rearrangement counted as non-productive. Following IMGT convention, CDR3 was defined as the stretch from the second conserved V-encoded cysteine to the conserved J-encoded phenylalanine. In an earlier analysis of more than 550 of the donors, sequences lacking an unambiguous match to a single V gene segment were excluded. An earlier analysis of 587 of the donors classified V segments as functional when productive rearrangements were above 56.7% and as segregating when the standard deviation between donors was above 5%. To diagnose cytomegalovirus status from the catalog of TCR beta chain sequences, a statistical classification framework was built. A later analysis assigned V and J genes by comparing TCR nucleotide sequences with IMGT/GENE-DB human TR gene sequences. A later analysis assigned CDR3 sequences and most-parsimonious VDJ recombination scenarios with the TCRdist pipeline. A later analysis defined each TCR beta chain by its CDR3 amino acid sequence plus V-gene family, and excluded reads lacking a unique V-gene family. As a way to deal with suspected cross-contamination and a sequencing artifact, a later analysis dropped 450 to 600 nucleotide sequences that were highly shared and had low generation probability. In a later analysis, a clonal expansion index for each public chain was calculated from normalized within-repertoire ranks of inferred template counts. In a later analysis, generation probabilities were computed with a VDJ recombination model fitted to out-of-frame rearrangements, and the resulting probabilities were checked against IGoR. In a later analysis, hypergeometric tests were used to score TCR-TCR, TCR-HLA and TCR-CMV co-occurrence, with a repertoire-size bias correction applied to TCR pairs. False discovery rates were estimated in a later analysis by permuting HLA or CMV assignments 20 times. In a later analysis, co-occurring TCRs were grouped with DBSCAN, and TCRdist sequence similarity was added when clustering was performed within HLA-allele-positive subsets. Repertoires with fewer than 30,000 or more than 120,000 public chains, plus five repertoires with anomalous nucleotide sharing, were excluded from co-occurrence clustering. TCRdb stores this immuneACCESS table with in-frame sequences only. Part of the clones is absent; in the studies checked, under half of the shortfall reflects unresolved V genes, and no reason is known for the rest. V and J calls and clone size are given by that table; D and trimming were obtained from the DNA. The sample records roughly 130,000 clones, over 75% of which are singletons. The ten largest account for around 9.1% of the sample.

This TCR was sampled from a woman aged 45-65 years in good health and CMV-seropositive. The material sequenced was PBMCs.

The DNA reads as follows: TGTGCCAGCAGTGAGAACAGAATTTCACCCCTCCACTTT. Translated, this gives CASSENRISPLHF. The sequence is built from TRBV6-1 and TRBJ1-6; confidence is insufficient to name the D gene. V lost 3 bases and J lost 9 bases; the stretch between them is 9 bases long. Inclusive of the bounding cysteine and phenylalanine, the CDR3 is 13 residues long. The sequence is cut down to CDR3 DNA, 39 bases in frame from base 1. Sequences MNHNS (CDR1) and SASEGT (CDR2) are obtained from the germline V gene.